Listed here is a single T cell receptor beta chain. The data are from a study of cytotoxic CD8 clonotypes in ibrutinib-treated CLL. Study-wide background: The patient breakdown showed approximately 11 relapsed/refractory and around 16 treatment-naive cases, with 17 IGHV unmutated.

Trimming took 0 bases from V and 2 from J, leaving 8 bases between them. Per germline, CDR1 SGHRS and CDR2 YFSETQ. The CDR3 runs 15 residues. Data came from immunoSEQ multiplex PCR; TCRdb stores just in-frame clones and leaves some out. The data contain some 290,000 clones, just under 80% of them seen just once; the ten biggest clones take up over 5%. Sequenced here: PBMCs, sampled before ibrutinib treatment. The receptor comes from a human donor with chronic lymphocytic leukemia. The gene calls are TRBV5-1 and TRBJ2-2; D is uncertain. CDR3: CASSLEGQNTGELFF. DNA of the CDR3: TGCGCCAGCAGCTTGGAGGGTCAAAACACCGGGGAGCTGTTTTTT. Based on the CDR3 plus reference TRBV5-1 and TRBJ2-2, the full variable domain is KAGVTQTPRYLIKTRGQQVTLSCSPISGHRSVSWYQQTPGQGLQFLFEYFSETQRNKGNFPGRFSGRQFSNSRSEMNVSTLELGDSALYLCASSLEGQNTGELFFGEGSRLTVL.